These 18 T cell receptor beta chains share one sample of origin, sequenced in a study of CD8+ T cells in alopecia areata. As the sequencing template, cDNA was produced by extracting RNA and reverse transcribing it. The table came from immunoSEQ multiplex PCR; TCRdb's copy has only in-frame clones and leaves some out. There are about 110,000 clones in the sample, none observed a single time. The specimen sequenced was lesional skin. These receptor sequences come from a C3H/HeJ mouse with alopecia areata. The strain's MHC type: H2-k.

Only a few counts were recorded for this clone. Any gene name here is a mouse gene name. Read sequence stops 4 residues before the CDR3 end, and the germline J gene provides the missing end. The V call is TRBV1, the J call TRBJ1-2, with TRBD1 as a possible D gene (6 bases). CDR3 length: 14 amino acids. CDR1 and CDR2 from the germline V gene are NSQYPW and LRSPGD (reference sequence). V was shortened by 0 bases and J by 4 bases, with 9 bases between the two germline ends. The sequenced CDR3 bases are TGCACCTGCAGTGCAGATACAGGGTCCTCC. It codes for CTCSADTGSS. The CDR3 in full is CTCSADTGSSDYTF. Variable domain in full (rest from reference TRBV1 and TRBJ1-2): VTLLEQNPRWRLVPRGQAVNLRCILKNSQYPWMSWYQQDLQKQLQWLFTLRSPGDKEVKSLPGADYLATRVTDTELRLQVANMSQGRTLYCTCSADTGSSDYTFGSGTRLLVI.

This clone showed up many times. Gene names follow the mouse nomenclature. The sequence runs out 4 residues before the end of the CDR3; the remainder is reconstructed from the germline J gene. This chain links TRBV13-3 with TRBJ2-7; 8 bases align to TRBD1. Trimming cost V 3 bases and J 0 bases; bases outside gene matches: 5. Germline V gene lookup returns CDR1 NNHDY and CDR2 SYVADS. CDR3 length: 15 amino acids. CDR3 region: CASSAYGQGSYEQYF. The CDR3 bases that were read are TGTGCCAGCAGTGCATATGGACAGGGCTCCTAT.

In its sample, this clone was seen a few times. Genes here carry mouse names. Read sequence stops 4 residues before the CDR3 end, and the germline J gene provides the missing end. The rearrangement joins TRBV29 to TRBJ2-1; 7 bases are a match to TRBD1. CDR3 length: 14 amino acids. J lost 1 base, V lost 5 bases, and 2 bases had no gene match. Looked up from germline, CDR1 is MSHET and CDR2 is SYDVDS. CDR3 sequence reads: CASSPTGNYAEQFF. Partial CDR3 DNA: TGTGCTAGCAGTCCGACAGGGAACTATGCT.

About this clone: Mouse germline and gene names are used. The DNA ends 4 residues before the CDR3 does, and the rest of the CDR3 is filled in from the germline J gene. The rearrangement joins TRBV31 to TRBJ2-2; 11 nucleotides match TRBD2. The J segment lost 0 bases and the V segment lost 0 bases, leaving 3 bases of the junction unmatched. The CDR3 loop spans 17 amino acids. CDR1 is GKSSPN, CDR2 SITVG, per germline. The CDR3 DNA, read in part, is TGTGCCTGGAGTCTCGGGACTGGGGGCACAAACACCGGG. It is translated as CAWSLGTGGTNTG. The whole CDR3 region reads CAWSLGTGGTNTGQLYF.

This clone appeared a few times. Mouse names are used for the genes. The DNA ends 4 residues before the CDR3 does, and the rest of the CDR3 is filled in from the germline J gene. The chain carries TRBV13-3 and TRBJ2-3, with 8 bases identical to TRBD1. The J segment lost 0 bases and the V segment lost 2 bases, leaving 5 bases of the junction unmatched. The CDR3 spans 16 residues. Germline CDR1 reads NNHDY; CDR2 reads SYVADS. The CDR3 DNA, read in part, is TGTGCCAGCAGTGAGCCGCAGGGGGCTAGTGCAGAA. It translates to CASSEPQGASAE. The whole CDR3 protein reads CASSEPQGASAETLYF.

This clone was seen many times. DNA and listed protein disagree at residue 12, so the protein shown here was translated from the DNA. Gene labels here are mouse ones. This chain's CDR3 is CASSVGQFSGNTLYF. Incomplete CDR3 DNA: TGTGCCAGCAGTGTAGGACAGTTTTCTGGAAATACG. The V and J genes are TRBV13-3 and TRBJ1-3; a possible D gene is TRBD1 (6 bases). The read gets to within 3 residues of the CDR3 end, and the germline J gene fills in the rest. Germline V gene sequence: CDR1 NNHDY, CDR2 SYVADS. The CDR3 covers 15 residues. V gave up 3 bases and J gave up 0 bases, with 10 bases separating them.

This clone was counted only a few times. The genes are named according to mouse. The CDR3 here is CASSRDRGGGTGQLYF. The CDR3 bases that were read are TGTGCTAGCAGTAGAGATCGAGGGGGCGGGACCGGG. The chain links TRBV17 to TRBJ2-2; weak D call: TRBD1 (7 bases). From the germline J gene comes the end of the CDR3, since the read stops 4 residues before it. The CDR3 covers 16 residues. The ends were cut back, 0 bases at V and 5 bases at J, with 13 bases in the middle. In germline, CDR1 is MNHDT, CDR2 YYDKIL.

This clone has a handful of counts. Genes and germline come from the mouse. The sequenced part of the CDR3 DNA is TGTGCCAGCAGTGATGCGACTGGGGGGGCTTATGCT. It codes for CASSDATGGAYA. The complete CDR3 protein is CASSDATGGAYAEQFF. The chain is built from TRBV13-1 and TRBJ2-1; 12 bases agree with TRBD2. The CDR3 extends 4 residues past the end of the read, so its final part is completed from the germline J gene. Trimming at V came to 0 bases and at J to 4 bases, leaving 2 bases not matched to a gene. Germline V gene sequence: CDR1 NSHNY, CDR2 SYGAGN. The CDR3 contains 16 residues.

This clone was counted only a few times. The germline and genes are mouse ones. Sequencing ends 4 residues short of the CDR3 end; the germline J gene provides the rest. V gene TRBV19 combines with J gene TRBJ2-3; maybe TRBD2 (7 bases). The V end was cut by 5 bases, the J end by 4 bases, with 11 bases between. The CDR3 covers 13 residues. Germline V gene lookup returns CDR1 FNHDT and CDR2 SITEND (reference sequence). CDR3 amino acids: CASRQGLTETLYF. CDR3 DNA (partial): TGTGCCAGCAGACAGGGACTGACAGAA. Drawing the rest from reference TRBV19 and TRBJ2-3, the complete variable domain is GGIITQTPKFLIGQEGQKLTLKCQQNFNHDTMYWYRQDSGKGLRLIYYSITENDLQKGDLSEGYDASREKKSSFSLTVTSAQKNEMAVFLCASRQGLTETLYFGSGTRLTVL.

This clone has just a few counts. Germline and genes: mouse. Read sequence stops 4 residues before the CDR3 end, and the germline J gene provides the missing end. This chain connects TRBV19 to TRBJ2-1; the match to TRBD1 covers 8 bases. Per germline, CDR1 FNHDT and CDR2 SITEND (reference sequence). This CDR3 region has 14 residues. Here the CDR3 reads CASSIGTGRAEQFF. CDR3 DNA, as far as it was read: TGTGCCAGCAGTATAGGGACAGGGAGAGCT.

This clone was seen a few times. All gene names here are mouse names. From the germline J gene comes the end of the CDR3, since the read stops 4 residues before it. Other DNA sequences in this sample translate to the same CDR3. The chain employs TRBV13-3 and TRBJ1-4; D is uncertain. The V gene's germline CDR1 is NNHDY and CDR2 SYVADS. V was cut by 0 bases and J by 2 bases, with 8 bases left in between. The CDR3 sequence is 15 residues long. The sequenced CDR3 bases are TGTGCCAGCAGTGATGCAGGTGACTCCAACGAA. Amino acids: CASSDAGDSNE. The full CDR3 protein is CASSDAGDSNERLFF.

For this clone: Gene names and germline match the mouse. The CDR3 end falls 4 residues outside the read, so it is completed with the germline J gene. The J gene is TRBJ2-4, the V gene TRBV14, with D possibly TRBD1 on 6 matching bases. Germline V CDR1 and CDR2: SGHDT, FRDEAV. The CDR3 runs to 15 residues. V was trimmed by 2 bases and J by 3 bases, leaving 13 bases between them. Partial CDR3 DNA: TGTGCCAGCAGTTTATTGGGACAAAACCAAAAC. Residues: CASSLLGQNQN. The whole CDR3 sequence is CASSLLGQNQNTLYF.

This clone has more than one count but fewer than ten. TCRdb's protein and the DNA translation differ at residue 13; the protein here comes from the DNA. The gene names given are mouse names. The DNA ends 3 residues before the CDR3 does, and the rest of the CDR3 is filled in from the germline J gene. The chain uses TRBV1 and TRBJ1-6; tentatively, D is TRBD1 (5 bases). TRBJ1-6 falls under the ORF class, with uncertain function. The germline CDR1 and CDR2 sequences are NSQYPW and LRSPGD (reference sequence). The CDR3 spans 16 residues. The germline V and J ends were trimmed by 2 bases and 5 bases, with 13 bases remaining between them. The sequenced CDR3 bases are TGCACCTGCAGTGCACACCGGGGGGGAGATAATTCGCCC. This encodes CTCSAHRGGDNSP. The entire CDR3 protein reads CTCSAHRGGDNSPLYF.

In this sample, this clone turned up a few times. The genes are named according to mouse. Read data end 4 residues before the CDR3 end; the end is taken from the germline J gene. The J gene is TRBJ1-4, the V gene TRBV5; TRBD1 matches 9 bases. This CDR3 spans 15 amino acids. From germline, CDR1 is LGHNA and CDR2 YNLKQL (reference sequence). V shed 4 bases and J 5 bases; nucleotides not matched to a gene: 5. The CDR3 reads CASSRRDRENERLFF. CDR3 DNA (partial): TGTGCCAGCAGCCGCCGGGACAGGGAGAACGAA.

Remarks on this clone: Gene labels here are mouse ones. Read sequence stops 4 residues before the CDR3 end, and the germline J gene provides the missing end. The V gene is TRBV19, the J gene TRBJ2-5, with 8 bases lining up with TRBD1. Germline V CDR1 and CDR2: FNHDT, SITEND (reference sequence). The CDR3 is made up of 13 amino acids. The covered CDR3 bases are TGTGCCAGCACCGGGGACAGGAGAGAC. Protein product: CASTGDRRD. The full CDR3 reads CASTGDRRDTQYF.

This clone was counted between two and nine times. Mouse germline and gene names are used. The CDR3 extends 4 residues past the end of the read, so its final part is completed from the germline J gene. The rearrangement uses TRBV1 and TRBJ2-3, with D unclear. Germline values: CDR1 NSQYPW, CDR2 LRSPGD (reference sequence). The CDR3 sequence is 14 residues long. Trimming took off 3 bases at V and 0 bases at J, with 7 bases between the two ends. The CDR3 protein is CTCSAHKSAETLYF. Partial CDR3 DNA: TGCACCTGCAGTGCTCACAAAAGTGCAGAA.

This clone showed up just a few times. The genes and germline here are from mouse. The read terminates 4 residues ahead of where the CDR3 ends, so the germline J gene completes it. V is TRBV13-3 and J is TRBJ2-5, with 10 bases aligning to TRBD2. J gave up 3 bases and V 1 base, and 5 bases lay outside the gene matches. The CDR3 runs to 16 residues. The germline V gene has CDR1 NNHDY and CDR2 SYVADS. CDR3 sequence: CASSDTGGVRQDTQYF. CDR3 DNA, as far as it was read: TGTGCCAGCAGTGATACTGGGGGGGTAAGGCAAGAC.

This clone has a handful of counts. TCRdb's protein sequence differs at residue 12 from the translated DNA; the protein presented here follows the DNA. The germline and genes are mouse ones. The CDR3 loop is CASSDTGERGNTLYF. CDR3 bases read: TGTGCCAGCAGTGATACAGGGGAAAGGGGAAATACG. The chain carries TRBV13-3 and TRBJ1-3, with TRBD1 identical over 7 bases. Read sequence stops 3 residues before the CDR3 end, and the germline J gene provides the missing end. The CDR3 runs to 15 residues. Looked up from germline, CDR1 is NNHDY and CDR2 is SYVADS. After removal of 1 base from V and 4 bases from J, the junction contained 5 bases not matched to a gene.